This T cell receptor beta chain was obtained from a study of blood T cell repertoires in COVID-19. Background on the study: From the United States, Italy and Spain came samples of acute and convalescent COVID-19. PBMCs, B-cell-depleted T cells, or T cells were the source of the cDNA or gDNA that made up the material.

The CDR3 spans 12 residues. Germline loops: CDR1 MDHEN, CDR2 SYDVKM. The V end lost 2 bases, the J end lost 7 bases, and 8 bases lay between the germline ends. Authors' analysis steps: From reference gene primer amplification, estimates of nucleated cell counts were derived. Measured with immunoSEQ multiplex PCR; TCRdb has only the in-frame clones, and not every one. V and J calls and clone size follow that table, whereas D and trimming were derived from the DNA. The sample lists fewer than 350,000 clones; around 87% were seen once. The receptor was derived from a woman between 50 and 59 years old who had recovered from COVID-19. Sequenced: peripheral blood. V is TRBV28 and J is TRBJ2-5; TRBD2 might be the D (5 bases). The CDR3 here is CASSLAGSTQYF. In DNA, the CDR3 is TGTGCCAGCAGTTTAGCGGGTTCGACCCAGTACTTC.